The clone carrying this TCR beta chain was observed at least ten times. What it recognizes is unknown. Making TCR cDNA involved 5'RACE template switching, which added UMIs and a universal primer site. TCRdb fed the 5' RACE reads into MiXCR, producing one record per CDR3 protein. The table includes over 300,000 distinct CDR3 sequences, over 3.5% detected once. The data were taken from a study of T cells after yellow fever vaccination. Study summary: Those fractions that held only low numbers of cells were prepared using the SMART-Seq v4 Ultra Low Input RNA kit. Study-level points and caveats: There was a possibility that FACS-sorted repertoires contained abundant clonotypes contaminating from the bulk population. Clonotype sharing between CD4 and CD8 compartments was small.

The TCR comes from a man younger than 30 who received the YFV17D yellow fever vaccine. The source material was PBMCs, sampled 5 days after the yellow fever booster vaccination.

CDR3 protein: CASSPREGADTQYF. CDR3 DNA: TGTGCCAGCAGCCCTCGGGAGGGGGCAGATACGCAGTATTTT. The chain is built from TRBV7-2 and TRBJ2-3; TRBD2 aligns across 8 bases. This CDR3 contains 14 residues. J gave up 4 bases and V 5 bases, and 5 bases lay outside the gene matches. Germline V CDR1 and CDR2: SGHTA, FQGNSA. Combining the CDR3 with reference TRBV7-2 and TRBJ2-3 gives the whole variable domain GAGVSQSPSNKVTEKGKDVELRCDPISGHTALYWYRQSLGQGLEFLIYFQGNSAPDKSGLPSDRFSAERTGGSVSTLTIQRTQQEDSAVYLCASSPREGADTQYFGPGTRLTVL.